The following is a T cell receptor (beta chain) sequence with its context. TCRdb analysed the RT-PCR reads with MiXCR anew, one entry per CDR3 protein. The profile shows more than 600,000 distinct CDR3 sequences, more than 13% of them singletons. The CDR3 has 14 residues. The junction had 12 bases not matched to a gene; V was cut back by 7 bases and J by 9 bases. The gene calls are TRBV12-3 or TRBV12-4 and TRBJ2-7; 10 nucleotides align to TRBD2. The material sequenced was memory CD4+ T cells from blood. The TCR originated in a female donor in good health, serving as a healthy control. For the CDR3, the DNA is TGTGCCAGCACCGCACTAGCGGGAACCTTAGGGCAGTACTTC. Amino acid sequence: CASTALAGTLGQYF.